This TCR beta chain was retrieved from a study of T cells after yellow fever vaccination. CDR1 and CDR2 (germline): DFQATT, SNEGSKA (reference sequence). Between the trimmed V and J ends, which lost 7 bases and 7 bases, there was a span of 20 bases. This CDR3 has 15 amino acids. One entry per CDR3 protein results from TCRdb running MiXCR on the 5' RACE reads. The sample contains around 250,000 distinct CDR3 sequences, about 7% of which appear only once. The receptor's source is a man aged 25 to 45 who received the YFV17D yellow fever vaccine. The rearrangement joins TRBV20-1 to TRBJ1-6; D might be TRBD1 (5 bases). The sequenced sample was CD4+ T cells sorted from PBMCs, obtained 15 days after the yellow fever booster vaccination. CDR3 nucleotides: TGCAGTGTTAAGAGGGGAGGAGGGGCCAATTCACCCCTCCACTTT. Protein product: CSVKRGGGANSPLHF.